This TCR beta chain comes out of a study of blood T cell repertoires in COVID-19. Study overall: COVID-19 samples collected from the United States, Italy and Spain covered acute and convalescent phases. PBMCs, B-cell-depleted T cells, or T cells provided the cDNA or gDNA that made up the material.

Authors' analysis steps: Amplification of reference gene primers provided the estimated nucleated cell counts. Measured with immunoSEQ multiplex PCR; TCRdb has only the in-frame clones, and not every one. V, J and clone size were drawn from that table, and D and trimming were deduced from the DNA. The sample records around 85,000 clones, around 91% being singletons. CDR3 length: 13 amino acids. Between the trimmed V and J ends, which lost 5 bases and 4 bases, there was a span of 10 bases. Germline CDR1 LNHNV, CDR2 YYDKDF (reference sequence). The chain has TRBV15 and TRBJ2-3, with D possibly matching TRBD2 (5 bases). The sequencing sample was made of peripheral blood. This receptor was identified in a woman over 75 with active or convalescent COVID-19. The CDR3 nucleotides read TGTGCCACCAGCCGGAGCGGCGCAGATACGCAGTATTTT. Translating gives CATSRSGADTQYF. The full variable domain, completed using reference TRBV15 and TRBJ2-3, is DAMVIQNPRYQVTQFGKPVTLSCSQTLNHNVMYWYQQKSSQAPKLLFHYYDKDFNNEADTPDNFQSRRPNTSFCFLDIRSPGLGDTAMYLCATSRSGADTQYFGPGTRLTVL.